The next 24 T cell receptor beta chains were all read from a single sample in a study of blood T cell repertoires in COVID-19. Using immunoSEQ multiplex PCR, the repertoire was profiled, and TCRdb retains in-frame clones only, with some absent. The sample yields about 56,000 clones, roughly nine tenths seen once. Sequenced material: peripheral blood. The receptors originated from an older woman with COVID-19, enrolled during active disease.

This chain connects TRBV2 to TRBJ2-1; D perhaps matches TRBD2 (7 bases). V was cut by 2 bases and J by 6 bases, with 14 bases left in between. The CDR3 runs 15 residues. Germline-derived CDR1 and CDR2 are SNHLY and FYNNEI. CDR3 sequence reads: CASSEIGGGVNEQFF. The CDR3 bases are TGTGCCAGCAGTGAAATAGGGGGAGGGGTCAATGAGCAGTTCTTC. Combining the CDR3 with reference TRBV2 and TRBJ2-1 gives the whole variable domain EPEVTQTPSHQVTQMGQEVILRCVPISNHLYFYWYRQILGQKVEFLVSFYNNEISEKSEIFDDQFSVERPDGSNFTLKIRSTKLEDSAMYFCASSEIGGGVNEQFFGPGTRLTVL.

V gene TRBV6-5 combines with J gene TRBJ1-2; D not certain. Germline V lookup: CDR1 MNHEY, CDR2 SVGAGI. This CDR3 is built from 11 residues. The V and J ends lost 8 bases and 4 bases respectively, with 8 bases between them. The CDR3 DNA is TGTGCCAGCTACGCCAGCTATGGCTACACCTTC. Its protein is CASYASYGYTF.

This clone was observed a few times. This chain links TRBV3-1 (or the pseudogene TRBV3-2) with TRBJ2-4; 9 positions agree with TRBD2. Looked up from germline, CDR1 is LGHDT and CDR2 is YNNKEL (reference sequence). CDR3 size: 17 residues. Trimming cost V 1 base and J 1 base; bases outside gene matches: 5. The CDR3, as DNA: TGTGCCAGCAGCCAAGCGGGTAGCGGGAGTGCCAAAAACATTCAGTACTTC. Encoded protein: CASSQAGSGSAKNIQYF.

The chain uses TRBV9 and TRBJ2-7; 7 bases are shared with TRBD2. Germline trimming cut 4 bases from V and 3 bases from J; bases unmatched to any gene: 10. The CDR3 runs 15 residues. Looked up from germline, CDR1 is SGDLS and CDR2 is YYNGEE. The CDR3 coding sequence is TGTGCCAGCAGCCTTGGGGGGGAGGCCGTCTACGAGCAGTACTTC. Translation gives CASSLGGEAVYEQYF.

The V call is TRBV19, the J call TRBJ2-4; tentative D call: TRBD1 (5 bases). The V gene's germline CDR1 is LNHDA and CDR2 SQIVND (reference sequence). The CDR3 is 14 residues long. V dropped 6 bases and J dropped 7 bases, with 16 bases sitting between them. CDR3 protein: CASRDIRQWNIQYF. The CDR3 DNA follows: TGTGCCAGTAGGGACATCAGGCAGTGGAACATTCAGTACTTC.

The CDR3 sequence: CASSLSTNNEQFF. The DNA for the CDR3 is TGTGCCAGTAGTTTAAGCACCAACAATGAGCAGTTCTTC. The genes are TRBV19 and TRBJ2-1; the D is unclear. Trimming removed 5 bases at V and 5 bases at J, with 10 bases between. The CDR3 is 13 residues long. The germline gives CDR1 LNHDA, CDR2 SQIVND (reference sequence).

The chain couples TRBV3-1 (or the pseudogene TRBV3-2) to TRBJ1-2; TRBD1 aligns across 11 bases. The CDR3 runs 15 residues. Germline values: CDR1 LGHDT, CDR2 YNNKEL (reference sequence). The V gene end was trimmed by 4 bases and the J gene end by 2 bases; junction bases not matched to a gene: 3. CDR3 DNA: TGTGCCAGCAGCCCCTGGGACAGGGGGAACTATGGCTACACCTTC. This encodes CASSPWDRGNYGYTF.

DNA for the CDR3: TGTGCCAGCAGCCCACTCCCGGGACTAGCGGGAAGGCGGGAGCTGTTTTTT. This codes for CASSPLPGLAGRRELFF. The chain combines TRBV6-2 or TRBV6-3 with TRBJ2-2; TRBD2 aligns across 13 bases. The junction had 13 bases not matched to a gene; V was cut back by 6 bases and J by 9 bases. CDR1 and CDR2 from the germline V gene are MNHEY and SVGEGT. The CDR3 has 17 amino acids.

This sequence joins TRBV6-1 and TRBJ1-5, with D unresolved. The germline CDR1 and CDR2 sequences are MNHNS and SASEGT. This CDR3 comprises 13 residues. V lost 2 bases, J lost 4 bases, and 6 bases lay in between. The CDR3 coding sequence is TGTGCCAGCAGTGAACGGGAGAATCAGCCCCAGCATTTT. Translated: CASSERENQPQHF.

The chain couples TRBV5-4 to TRBJ1-4; D might be TRBD1 (6 bases). This CDR3 has 15 residues. Germline CDR1 SGHNT, CDR2 YYREEE (reference sequence). Trimming removed 1 base from V and 3 bases from J, with 10 bases in between. The CDR3 loop is CASSLRGGPNEKLFF. DNA for the CDR3: TGTGCCAGCAGCTTGCGCGGGGGCCCTAATGAAAAACTGTTTTTT. Variable domain in full (rest from reference TRBV5-4 and TRBJ1-4): ETGVTQSPTHLIKTRGQQVTLRCSSQSGHNTVSWYQQALGQGPQFIFQYYREEENGRGNFPPRFSGLQFPNYSSELNVNALELDDSALYLCASSLRGGPNEKLFFGSGTQLSVL.

J is TRBJ1-2 and V is TRBV9, with D perhaps matching TRBD1 (5 bases). Trimming removed 4 bases from V and 1 base from J, with 8 bases in between. Germline V gene lookup returns CDR1 SGDLS and CDR2 YYNGEE. The CDR3 length is 13 residues. Here the CDR3 reads CASSPQGNYGYTF. The CDR3 nucleotides are TGTGCCAGCAGCCCTCAGGGTAACTATGGCTACACCTTC.

The chain recombines TRBV28 with TRBJ2-7; D gene uncertain. Germline V lookup: CDR1 MDHEN, CDR2 SYDVKM. The length of the CDR3 is 12 residues. The germline V and J ends were trimmed by 1 base and 4 bases, with 5 bases remaining between them. The CDR3 region is CASSLSEYEQYF. CDR3 in DNA: TGTGCCAGCAGTTTATCGGAGTACGAGCAGTACTTC. The variable domain in full, with the rest retrieved from reference TRBV28 and TRBJ2-7, is DVKVTQSSRYLVKRTGEKVFLECVQDMDHENMFWYRQDPGLGLRLIYFSYDVKMKEKGDIPEGYSVSREKKERFSLILESASTNQTSMYLCASSLSEYEQYFGPGTRLTVT.

The CDR3 reads CASSLTGYMNTEAFF. The CDR3 nucleotides read TGTGCCAGCAGTTTGACAGGCTACATGAACACTGAAGCTTTCTTT. The chain employs TRBV27 and TRBJ1-1, with a possible D match to TRBD1 (6 bases). The CDR3 runs to 15 residues. Germline V lookup: CDR1 MNHEY, CDR2 SMNVEV (reference sequence). Trimming shortened V by 3 bases and J by 0 bases, and 11 bases separated the two germline ends.

The V gene is TRBV5-1, the J gene TRBJ1-4; D gene ambiguous. Trimming removed 0 bases from V and 0 bases from J, with 9 bases in between. CDR3 size: 16 residues. Looked up from germline, CDR1 is SGHRS and CDR2 is YFSETQ. The CDR3 bases are TGCGCCAGCAGCTTGGGCGGGCAGGCAACTAATGAAAAACTGTTTTTT. Its protein is CASSLGGQATNEKLFF.

This sequence joins TRBV28 and TRBJ2-2, with D tentatively TRBD1 (6 bases). Per germline, CDR1 MDHEN and CDR2 SYDVKM. The V gene lost 6 bases and the J gene lost 5 bases, with 10 bases spanning the gap. This CDR3 is built from 13 residues. CDR3 in DNA: TGTGCCAGCAGGGGGGCCTTAACCGGGGAGCTGTTTTTT. It yields the protein CASRGALTGELFF.

The chain couples TRBV5-1 to TRBJ1-1, with D maybe TRBD1 (5 bases). Germline CDR1 reads SGHRS; CDR2 reads YFSETQ. The CDR3 has 14 residues. Trimming took off 1 base at V and 5 bases at J, with 12 bases between the two ends. The CDR3: CASSLQGLRTEAFF. In nucleotides, the CDR3 is TGCGCCAGCAGCTTGCAGGGCCTGAGGACTGAAGCTTTCTTT.

This clone was found once. The chain has TRBV28 and TRBJ2-7, with 9 bases identical to TRBD1. After removal of 4 bases from V and 7 bases from J, the junction contained 11 bases not matched to a gene. The CDR3 loop spans 15 amino acids. Germline CDR1 is MDHEN and CDR2 is SYDVKM. Here the CDR3 DNA reads TGTGCCAGCAGTTCCTCCGGGACAGGGACTCCGGAGCAGTACTTC. Its translation is CASSSSGTGTPEQYF.

This clone has a single count. The chain couples TRBV30 to TRBJ2-2, with TRBD2 as a possible D gene (5 bases). Germline lookup yields CDR1 GTSNPN and CDR2 SVGIG (reference sequence). Trimming took off 5 bases at V and 0 bases at J, with 13 bases between the two ends. The CDR3 loop spans 15 amino acids. The CDR3, as DNA: TGTGCCTGGGATAGGGCGGGCACGAACACCGGGGAGCTGTTTTTT. Protein: CAWDRAGTNTGELFF.

The genes are TRBV7-9 and TRBJ2-1, with D hard to call. CDR1 SEHNR and CDR2 FQNEAQ come from the germline V gene (reference sequence). This CDR3 has 11 amino acids. The germline V and J ends were trimmed by 2 bases and 13 bases, with 9 bases remaining between them. Here the CDR3 DNA reads TGTGCCAGCAGCTTAACGGCTAGTCAGTTCTTC. Its translation: CASSLTASQFF. Supplemented by reference TRBV7-9 and TRBJ2-1, the full variable domain reads DTGVSQNPRHKITKRGQNVTFRCDPISEHNRLYWYRQTLGQGPEFLTYFQNEAQLEKSRLLSDRFSAERPKGSFSTLEIQRTEQGDSAMYLCASSLTASQFFGPGTRLTVL.

The chain joins TRBV14 to TRBJ1-2; D is perhaps TRBD1 (5 bases). Germline-derived CDR1 and CDR2 are SGHDN and FVKESK. V was trimmed by 1 base and J by 4 bases, leaving 13 bases between them. CDR3 size: 15 residues. CDR3 in amino acids: CASSQVWGGSYGYTF. CDR3 nucleotide sequence: TGTGCCAGCAGCCAAGTATGGGGCGGCAGCTATGGCTACACCTTC.

The V call is TRBV7-6, the J call TRBJ2-5, with a tentative D call TRBD2 (6 bases). Germline V gives CDR1 SGHVS, CDR2 FNYEAQ. V was clipped by 1 base and J by 1 base, with 16 bases between them. The CDR3 is 17 residues long. This CDR3 is CASSLGFMGGVQETQYF. CDR3 in DNA: TGTGCCAGCAGCTTAGGGTTTATGGGGGGAGTCCAAGAGACCCAGTACTTC.

The chain links TRBV19 to TRBJ2-5; maybe TRBD1 (5 bases). The V end lost 3 bases, the J end lost 5 bases, and 16 bases lay between the germline ends. Germline assignment: CDR1 LNHDA and CDR2 SQIVND (reference sequence). CDR3 length equals 15 residues. In DNA, the CDR3 is TGTGCCAGTAGTATCATCGACAGTCTTGATGAGACCCAGTACTTC. This encodes CASSIIDSLDETQYF.

V and J are TRBV6-2 or TRBV6-3 and TRBJ2-7, with TRBD1 as a possible D gene (5 bases). CDR1 is MNHEY, CDR2 SVGEGT, per germline. The CDR3 has 13 amino acids. V lost 2 bases and J lost 5, with 10 bases in between. CDR3 nucleotide sequence: TGTGCCAGCAGTTACCCCCCAGGGAACGAGCAGTACTTC. Protein sequence: CASSYPPGNEQYF.

This chain uses TRBV27 with TRBJ2-7; 8 positions agree with TRBD2. After removal of 4 bases from V and 2 bases from J, the junction contained 10 bases not matched to a gene. The CDR3 is made up of 16 amino acids. In germline, CDR1 is MNHEY, CDR2 SMNVEV (reference sequence). The CDR3 spells CASSSSPSGPTYEQYF. CDR3 DNA: TGTGCCAGCAGTTCGTCCCCTAGCGGGCCTACCTACGAGCAGTACTTC.